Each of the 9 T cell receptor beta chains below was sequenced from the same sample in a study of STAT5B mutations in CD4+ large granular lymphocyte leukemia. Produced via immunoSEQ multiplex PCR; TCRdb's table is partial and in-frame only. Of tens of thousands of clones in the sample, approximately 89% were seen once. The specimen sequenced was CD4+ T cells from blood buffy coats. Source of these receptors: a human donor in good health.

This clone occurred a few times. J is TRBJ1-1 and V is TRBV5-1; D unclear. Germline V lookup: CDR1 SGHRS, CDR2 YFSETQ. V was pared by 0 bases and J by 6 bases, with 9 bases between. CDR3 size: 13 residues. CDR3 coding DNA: TGCGCCAGCAGCTTGGTAAAGGAAGCTGAAGCTTTCTTT. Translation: CASSLVKEAEAFF.

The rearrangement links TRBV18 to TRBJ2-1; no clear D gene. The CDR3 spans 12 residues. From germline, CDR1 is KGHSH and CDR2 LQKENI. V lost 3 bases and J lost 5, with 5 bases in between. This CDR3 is CASSPQHNEQFF. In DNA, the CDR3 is TGTGCCAGCTCACCGCAGCACAATGAGCAGTTCTTC.

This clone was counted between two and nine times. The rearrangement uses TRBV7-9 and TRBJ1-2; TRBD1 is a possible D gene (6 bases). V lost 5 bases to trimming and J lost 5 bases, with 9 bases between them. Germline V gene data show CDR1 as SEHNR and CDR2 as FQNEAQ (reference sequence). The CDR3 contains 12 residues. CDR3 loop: CASSPDSYGYTF. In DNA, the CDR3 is TGTGCCAGCAGCCCGGACAGTTATGGCTACACCTTC.

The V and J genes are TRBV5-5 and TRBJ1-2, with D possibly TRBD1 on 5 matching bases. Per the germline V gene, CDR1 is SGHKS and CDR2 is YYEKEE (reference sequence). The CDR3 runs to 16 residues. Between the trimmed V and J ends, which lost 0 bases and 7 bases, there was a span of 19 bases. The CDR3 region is CASSLASSGTGGGYTF. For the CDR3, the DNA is TGTGCCAGCAGCTTGGCCTCTTCGGGGACGGGGGGTGGCTACACCTTC.

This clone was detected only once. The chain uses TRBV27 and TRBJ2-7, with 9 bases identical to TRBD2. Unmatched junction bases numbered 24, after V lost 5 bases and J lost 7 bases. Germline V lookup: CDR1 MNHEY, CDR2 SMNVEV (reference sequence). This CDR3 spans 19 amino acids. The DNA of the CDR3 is TGTGCCAGCAGTCCTAGGGTCCCCCTAGCGGGAAAGCCAGCGGGGGAGCAGTACTTC. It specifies CASSPRVPLAGKPAGEQYF.

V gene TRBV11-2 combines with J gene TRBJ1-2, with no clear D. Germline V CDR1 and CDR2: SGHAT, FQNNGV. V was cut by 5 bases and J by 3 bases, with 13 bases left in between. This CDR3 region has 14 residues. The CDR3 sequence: CASSPGLGDYGYTF. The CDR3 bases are TGTGCCAGCAGCCCAGGACTGGGAGACTATGGCTACACCTTC.

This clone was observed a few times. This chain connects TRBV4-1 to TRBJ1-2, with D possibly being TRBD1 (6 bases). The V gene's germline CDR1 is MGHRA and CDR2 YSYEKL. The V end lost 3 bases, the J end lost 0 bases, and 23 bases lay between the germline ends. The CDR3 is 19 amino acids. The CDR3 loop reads CASSQIGGSGGLTNYGYTF. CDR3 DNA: TGCGCCAGCAGCCAGATAGGGGGGTCCGGGGGGTTGACTAACTATGGCTACACCTTC.

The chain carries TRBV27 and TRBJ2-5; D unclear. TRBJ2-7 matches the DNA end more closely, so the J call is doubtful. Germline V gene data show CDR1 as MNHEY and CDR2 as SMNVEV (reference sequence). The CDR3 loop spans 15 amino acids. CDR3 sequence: CASSPLLPTTYEQYF. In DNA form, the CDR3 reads TGTGCCAGCAGTCCCCTACTACCAACCACCTACGAGCAGTACTTC.

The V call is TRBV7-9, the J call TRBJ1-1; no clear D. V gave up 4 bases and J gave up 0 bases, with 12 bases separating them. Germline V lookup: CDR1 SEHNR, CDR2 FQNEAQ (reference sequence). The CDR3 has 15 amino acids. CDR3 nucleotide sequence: TGTGCCAGCAGCTCCCGAGCAGCGATGAACACTGAAGCTTTCTTT. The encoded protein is CASSSRAAMNTEAFF.